This TCR beta chain was documented in a study of beta chain features in type 1 diabetes. V lost 5 bases to trimming and J lost 4 bases, with 7 bases between them. From germline, CDR1 is GTSNPN and CDR2 SVGIG (reference sequence). There are 11 residues in the CDR3. This clone occurred many times. Antigen: not known. Study-wide results and caveats: Shortening that was moderate but significant affected the TCRB CDR3s of Type 1 diabetes patients in all four CD4+ subsets. The study found fewer insertions and more deletions at VDJ junctions in type 1 diabetes patients.

The authors reverse transcribed all of the isolated RNA, so sequencing captured expressed TCRB transcripts. Using immunoSEQ multiplex PCR, the repertoire was profiled, and TCRdb retains in-frame clones only, with some absent. The sample records hundreds of thousands of clones, around 14% being singletons. The genes are TRBV30 and TRBJ2-3; D unclear. Sequenced: naive CD4+ T cells from blood. This sequence was found in a man aged 25 to 40 in good health. CDR3 sequence (DNA): TGTGCCTGGGGGATGGCAGATACGCAGTATTTT. It yields the protein CAWGMADTQYF.